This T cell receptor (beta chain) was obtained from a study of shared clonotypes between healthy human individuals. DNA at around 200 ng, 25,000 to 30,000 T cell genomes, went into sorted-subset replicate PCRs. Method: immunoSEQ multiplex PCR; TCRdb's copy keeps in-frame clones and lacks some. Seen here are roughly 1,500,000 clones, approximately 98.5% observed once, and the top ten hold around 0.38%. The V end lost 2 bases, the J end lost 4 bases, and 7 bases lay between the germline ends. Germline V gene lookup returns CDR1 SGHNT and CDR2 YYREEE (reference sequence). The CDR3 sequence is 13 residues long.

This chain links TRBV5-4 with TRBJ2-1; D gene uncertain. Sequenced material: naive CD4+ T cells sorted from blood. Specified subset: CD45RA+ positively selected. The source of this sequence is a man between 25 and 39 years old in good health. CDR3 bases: TGTGCCAGCAGCTTCAGCAATTACAATGAGCAGTTCTTC. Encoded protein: CASSFSNYNEQFF.